Sequencing of this T cell receptor beta chain was carried out in a study of T cells in localized non-small cell lung cancer. Study-wide results and caveats: Longer overall survival was linked to higher blood T cell density. The greatest T cell clonality was found in uninvolved adjacent lung (higher than in tumor). Adjacent lung had a median roughly 50 of the 100 largest tumor clones.

Notes on this clone: Its antigen is unknown.

The CDR3 runs 13 residues. Trimming took off 3 bases at V and 8 bases at J, with 11 bases between the two ends. Germline CDR1 reads LGHNA; CDR2 reads YSLEER. Profiling relied on immunoSEQ multiplex PCR, and the TCRdb table lists in-frame clones only, not all of them. This table holds around 70,000 clones, about 81% found once. The sample was peripheral blood, taken before any cancer treatment. The source is an older female donor with stage I lung adenocarcinoma. The chain joins TRBV4-3 to TRBJ2-1; D is undetermined. CDR3 DNA: TGCGCCAGCAGCCATCTTTCTACCGATGAGCAGTTCTTC. Encoded protein: CASSHLSTDEQFF.